This entry lists 14 T cell receptor beta chains sequenced from one sample in a study of blood T cell repertoires in COVID-19. Using immunoSEQ multiplex PCR, the repertoire was profiled, and TCRdb retains in-frame clones only, with some absent. This table holds approximately 130,000 clones, more than 75% found once. The material sequenced was peripheral blood. Receptor source: a man between 50 and 59 years old with active COVID-19.

J is TRBJ1-6 and V is TRBV3-1 (or the pseudogene TRBV3-2), with no clear D. Trimming took 3 bases from V and 0 from J, leaving 6 bases between them. The CDR3 loop spans 15 amino acids. Germline CDR1 and CDR2: LGHDT and YNNKEL (reference sequence). For the CDR3, the DNA is TGTGCCAGCAGCCATCGGAGCTCCTATAATTCACCCCTCCACTTT. This encodes CASSHRSSYNSPLHF.

This chain joins TRBV6-6 and TRBJ2-3; 8 positions match TRBD2. The junction had 5 bases not matched to a gene; V was cut back by 7 bases and J by 2 bases. The CDR3 has 14 residues. Germline lookup yields CDR1 MNHNY and CDR2 SVGAGI (reference sequence). The CDR3 DNA is TGTGCCAGCATCCGGGGGGGCCCCACAGATACGCAGTATTTT. Its translation is CASIRGGPTDTQYF.

The CDR3 here is CASSLGQSIEAFF. CDR3 nucleotide sequence: TGCGCCAGCAGCTTAGGACAGAGTATCGAAGCTTTCTTT. V is TRBV5-1 and J is TRBJ1-1, with D possibly TRBD1 on 6 matching bases. The germline V gene encodes CDR1 SGHRS and CDR2 YFSETQ. The CDR3 length is 13 residues. V lost 2 bases and J 8 bases, leaving 13 bases between the germline ends.

The V gene is TRBV27, the J gene TRBJ2-2, with TRBD2 matching over 8 bases. The germline CDR1 and CDR2 sequences are MNHEY and SMNVEV (reference sequence). This CDR3 is 15 amino acids long. The V gene end was trimmed by 0 bases and the J gene end by 9 bases; junction bases not matched to a gene: 6. The CDR3 is CASSLSNAGGRELFF. CDR3 sequence (DNA): TGTGCCAGCAGTTTATCGAACGCGGGGGGCCGGGAGCTGTTTTTT.

This rearrangement joins TRBV5-8 to TRBJ2-7, with a possible D match to TRBD1 (5 bases). CDR3 size: 15 residues. The germline V and J ends were trimmed by 0 bases and 4 bases, with 14 bases remaining between them. Germline values: CDR1 SGHTS, CDR2 YDEGEE. CDR3 coding DNA: TGTGCCAGCAGCTTGGCAGGGTTTATGGGTTACGAGCAGTACTTC. Its protein product is CASSLAGFMGYEQYF.

The chain carries TRBV2 and TRBJ2-6; no definite D call. The germline gives CDR1 SNHLY, CDR2 FYNNEI. The CDR3 contains 17 residues. Trimming shortened V by 8 bases and J by 2 bases, and 19 bases separated the two germline ends. The CDR3 region has the DNA TGTGCCAGCGACGAGAGAGGTATCGAGACTGGGGCCAACGTCCTGACTTTC. Amino acid sequence: CASDERGIETGANVLTF.

The V and J genes are TRBV2 and TRBJ1-5; TRBD1 might be the D (5 bases). V dropped 3 bases and J dropped 6 bases, with 12 bases sitting between them. Germline CDR1 and CDR2: SNHLY and FYNNEI. The CDR3 loop spans 14 amino acids. The CDR3 DNA is TGTGCCAGCAGTGATGAGACAGTAGGTCAGCCCCAGCATTTT. Its translation: CASSDETVGQPQHF.

The chain joins TRBV7-2 to TRBJ1-5, with a tentative D call TRBD1 (6 bases). Germline V CDR1 and CDR2: SGHTA, FQGNSA. The CDR3 covers 14 residues. Between the trimmed V and J ends, which lost 2 bases and 4 bases, there was a span of 9 bases. The CDR3 coding sequence is TGTGCCAGCAGCTTACCCGGGACAAATCAGCCCCAGCATTTT. Translating gives CASSLPGTNQPQHF.

A few counts support this clone. The rearrangement links TRBV6-2 or TRBV6-3 to TRBJ1-2; weak D call: TRBD1 (6 bases). The germline CDR1 and CDR2 sequences are MNHEY and SVGEGT. Trimming took off 0 bases at V and 6 bases at J, with 14 bases between the two ends. The CDR3 sequence is 15 residues long. The chain's CDR3 is CASSYSGQPAHGYTF. The DNA for the CDR3 is TGTGCCAGCAGTTACTCCGGACAGCCCGCCCATGGCTACACCTTC.

V usage is TRBV6-6 and J usage is TRBJ1-2; the D gene is possibly TRBD1 (6 bases). V dropped 0 bases and J dropped 0 bases, with 11 bases sitting between them. Germline V gene sequence: CDR1 MNHNY, CDR2 SVGAGI (reference sequence). There are 16 residues in the CDR3. CDR3 sequence (DNA): TGTGCCAGCAGTTACTCGGGACAACTAGCTAACTATGGCTACACCTTC. It yields the protein CASSYSGQLANYGYTF.

The V gene is TRBV6-5, the J gene TRBJ2-5; the D gene is possibly TRBD1 (5 bases). Trimming removed 2 bases from V and 0 bases from J, with 7 bases in between. Germline V gene lookup returns CDR1 MNHEY and CDR2 SVGAGI. This CDR3 has 14 amino acids. CDR3 loop: CASSYATDQETQYF. CDR3 nucleotide sequence: TGTGCCAGCAGTTACGCGACAGACCAAGAGACCCAGTACTTC.

Comment on this clone: Different DNA sequences within this sample yield the same CDR3. The rearrangement uses TRBV12-3 or TRBV12-4 and TRBJ2-7, with a possible D match to TRBD2 (5 bases). V lost 6 bases, J lost 0 bases, and 9 bases lay in between. The CDR3 runs to 13 residues. The CDR3 protein is CASRRTSSYEQYF. In DNA form, the CDR3 reads TGTGCCAGCAGACGTACTAGCTCCTACGAGCAGTACTTC.

The table lists this clone with a few counts. The chain couples TRBV11-2 to TRBJ1-1; D possibly corresponds to TRBD1 (6 bases). Germline V CDR1 and CDR2: SGHAT, FQNNGV. Deletions cut 3 bases from V and 2 bases from J, with 13 bases between. The CDR3 has 15 residues. CDR3 loop: CASSFRGGPNTEAFF. Here the CDR3 DNA reads TGTGCCAGCAGCTTTAGGGGGGGACCTAACACTGAAGCTTTCTTT.

The chain combines TRBV29-1 with TRBJ1-5; D not certain. Trimming removed 5 bases at V and 3 bases at J, with 11 bases between. This CDR3 comprises 13 residues. The germline V gene encodes CDR1 SQVTM and CDR2 ANQGSEA. CDR3 bases: TGCAGCGTTTGCTGGGCCTACAATCAGCCCCAGCATTTT. Residues: CSVCWAYNQPQHF. Full variable domain (missing parts from reference TRBV29-1 and TRBJ1-5): SAVISQKPSRDICQRGTSLTIQCQVDSQVTMMFWYRQQPGQSLTLIATANQGSEATYESGFVIDKFPISRPNLTFSTLTVSNMSPEDSSIYLCSVCWAYNQPQHFGDGTRLSIL.